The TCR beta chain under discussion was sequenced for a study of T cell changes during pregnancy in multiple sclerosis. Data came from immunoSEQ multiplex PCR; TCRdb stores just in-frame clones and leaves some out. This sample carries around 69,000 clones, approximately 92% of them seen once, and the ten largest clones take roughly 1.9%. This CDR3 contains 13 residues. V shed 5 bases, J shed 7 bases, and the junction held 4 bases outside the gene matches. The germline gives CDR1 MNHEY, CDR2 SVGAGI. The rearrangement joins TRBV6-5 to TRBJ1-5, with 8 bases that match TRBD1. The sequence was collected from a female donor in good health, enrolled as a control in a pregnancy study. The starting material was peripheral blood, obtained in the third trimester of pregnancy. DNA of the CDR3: TGTGCCAGCAGTGGACAGGGCGGCCAGCCCCAGCATTTT. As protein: CASSGQGGQPQHF.